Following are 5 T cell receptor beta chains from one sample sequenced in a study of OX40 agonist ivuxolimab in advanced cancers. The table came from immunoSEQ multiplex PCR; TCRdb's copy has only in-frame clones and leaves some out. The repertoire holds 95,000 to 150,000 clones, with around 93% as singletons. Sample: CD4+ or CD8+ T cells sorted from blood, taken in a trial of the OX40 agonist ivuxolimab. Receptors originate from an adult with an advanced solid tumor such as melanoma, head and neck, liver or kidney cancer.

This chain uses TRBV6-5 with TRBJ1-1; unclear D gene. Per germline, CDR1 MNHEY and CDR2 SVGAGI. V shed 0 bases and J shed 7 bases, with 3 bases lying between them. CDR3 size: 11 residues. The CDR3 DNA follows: TGTGCCAGCAGTTACTCCCTTGAAGCTTTCTTT. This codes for CASSYSLEAFF.

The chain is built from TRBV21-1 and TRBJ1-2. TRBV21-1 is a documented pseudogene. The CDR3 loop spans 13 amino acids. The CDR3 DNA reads TGTGCCAGCAGCAAAACGGGGGCGCGAGGCTACACCTTC. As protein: CASSKTGARGYTF.

The CDR3 sequence: CAWSVQGRTEAFF. Here the CDR3 DNA reads TGTGCCTGGAGTGTACAGGGTCGCACTGAAGCTTTCTTT. The J gene is TRBJ1-1, the V gene TRBV30; weak D call: TRBD1 (6 bases). The CDR3 spans 13 residues. Germline V CDR1 and CDR2: GTSNPN, SVGIG (reference sequence). Trimming shortened V by 0 bases and J by 4 bases, and 9 bases separated the two germline ends.

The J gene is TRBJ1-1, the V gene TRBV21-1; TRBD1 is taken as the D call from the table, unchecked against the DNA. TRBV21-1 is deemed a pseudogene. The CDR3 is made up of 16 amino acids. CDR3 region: CASSKAGDRFGTEAFF. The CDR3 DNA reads TGTGCCAGCAGCAAAGCGGGAGACAGGTTCGGCACTGAAGCTTTCTTT.

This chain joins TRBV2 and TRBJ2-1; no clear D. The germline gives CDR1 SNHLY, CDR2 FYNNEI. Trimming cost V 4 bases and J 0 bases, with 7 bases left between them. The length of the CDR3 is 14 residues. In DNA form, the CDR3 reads TGTGCCAGCAGTGGTCCACTCTCCTACAATGAGCAGTTCTTC. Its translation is CASSGPLSYNEQFF. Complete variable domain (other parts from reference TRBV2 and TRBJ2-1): EPEVTQTPSHQVTQMGQEVILRCVPISNHLYFYWYRQILGQKVEFLVSFYNNEISEKSEIFDDQFSVERPDGSNFTLKIRSTKLEDSAMYFCASSGPLSYNEQFFGPGTRLTVL.